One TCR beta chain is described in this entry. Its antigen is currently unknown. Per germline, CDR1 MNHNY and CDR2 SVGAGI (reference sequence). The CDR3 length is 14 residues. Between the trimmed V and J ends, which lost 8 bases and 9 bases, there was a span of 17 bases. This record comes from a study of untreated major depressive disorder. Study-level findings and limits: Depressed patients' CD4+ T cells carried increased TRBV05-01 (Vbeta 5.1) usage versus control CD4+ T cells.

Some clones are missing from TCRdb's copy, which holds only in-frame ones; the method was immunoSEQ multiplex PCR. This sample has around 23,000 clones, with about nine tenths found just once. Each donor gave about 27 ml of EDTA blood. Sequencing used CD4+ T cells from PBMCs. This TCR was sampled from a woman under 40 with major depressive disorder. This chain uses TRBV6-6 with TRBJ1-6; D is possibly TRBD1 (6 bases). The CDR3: CASGETGPPSPLHF. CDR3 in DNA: TGTGCCAGCGGAGAAACAGGGCCCCCTTCACCCCTCCACTTT.